This TCR beta chain was recovered during a study of blood T cell repertoires in COVID-19. As for the study in general: Some COVID-19 samples were acute and others convalescent; all came from the United States, Italy and Spain. From T cells, B-cell-depleted T cells, or PBMCs came the material, which was cDNA or gDNA.

The germline V gene has CDR1 SGHRS and CDR2 YFSETQ. V was pared by 0 bases and J by 8 bases, with 6 bases of the junction left unmatched. The CDR3 spans 14 residues. Recruited during active infection, patients (from Seattle) were subsequently followed longitudinally. Original analysis: Nucleated cell counts were estimated from reference gene primer amplification. The data were produced by immunoSEQ multiplex PCR, yet TCRdb's version contains in-frame clones alone and is incomplete. The DNA was the basis for D and trimming; V, J and clone size are from that table. The data show about 56,000 clones, 75% to 90% seen once.

Input material: peripheral blood. The V gene is TRBV5-1, the J gene TRBJ1-2; 8 nucleotides match TRBD1. This TCR derives from a woman aged 55 to 70 with COVID-19, enrolled during active disease. The CDR3, as DNA: TGCGCCAGCAGCTTGGACGGACAGGGCGACGGCTACACCTTC. As protein: CASSLDGQGDGYTF.